The source of this T cell receptor beta chain is a study of blood T cell repertoires in COVID-19. In the authors' workflow: Amplification of reference gene primers was used by the study to estimate nucleated cell counts. The method was immunoSEQ multiplex PCR; TCRdb's version includes in-frame clones alone and lacks a portion of them. V and J calls and clone size are copied from that table; D and trimming were computed from the DNA. The sample lists 70,000 to 75,000 clones, roughly 80% occurring once. Germline V gives CDR1 MNHEY, CDR2 SVGAGI. This CDR3 contains 12 residues. Trimming shortened V by 6 bases and J by 6 bases, and 11 bases separated the two germline ends.

The chain links TRBV6-5 to TRBJ1-2, with D possibly matching TRBD1 (5 bases). What was sequenced was peripheral blood. This TCR was recovered from an elderly woman with active or convalescent COVID-19. The CDR3 DNA reads as TGTGCCAGCAGGGGGGGACTGCATGGCTACACCTTC. Protein sequence: CASRGGLHGYTF.